This is a list of T cell receptor beta chains from one sample in a study of human T cells and chemical hapten exposure. TCRdb re-derived calls from the RACE reads in MiXCR, one entry per CDR3 protein. Of about 54,000 distinct CDR3 sequences in the sample, just under 10% were seen once. This specimen was whole blood, taken in connection with sensitization to the hapten diphenylcyclopropenone (DPC). Every receptor here comes from a woman in her forties or fifties with alopecia areata. Some clones in this sample may be carry-over from other donors' samples. CDR3s include the opening cysteine and the closing phenylalanine or tryptophan. The D gene is left open where the match is weak. The size entry is marked missing in some rows and otherwise reads once, few, many or a size class.

d_call	v_call	j_call	clone_size	cdr3_nt	cdr3_aa
TRBD2	TRBV10-2	TRBJ2-3	-	TGCGCCAGCAGTATTAGCGGGGGGGAAGGTACGCAGTATTTT	CASSISGGEGTQYF
-	TRBV9	TRBJ2-7	few	TGTGCCAGCAGCACCAATTACTACGAGCAGTACTTC	CASSTNYYEQYF
-	TRBV7-9	TRBJ2-3	-	TGTGCCAGCAGCTCCGAGGGGCTCCAGGCGCAGTATTTT	CASSSEGLQAQYF
-	TRBV7-2	TRBJ2-7	few	TGTGCCAGCAGCACCAGTGAAGTCGACGAGCAGTACTTC	CASSTSEVDEQYF
-	TRBV4-1	TRBJ2-6	few	TGCGCCAGCAGCCAAGGCCCCATCGACGGAGTACTTGTCTCTGGGGCCAACGTCCTGACTTTC	CASSQGPIDGVLVSGANVLTF
-	TRBV20-1	TRBJ2-3	few	TGCAGTGCTTCTGACGGGGGTAGCACAGATACGCAGTATTTT	CSASDGGSTDTQYF
-	TRBV5-1	TRBJ2-6	few	TGCGCCAGCAGCGTGGGGAGCTCTGGGGCCAACGTCCTGACTTTC	CASSVGSSGANVLTF
-	TRBV29-1	TRBJ1-1	few	TGCAGCGCTAGATTCACTGAAGCTTTCTTT	CSARFTEAFF
-	TRBV7-9	TRBJ1-2	many	TGTGCCAGCAGCTTGTTAAGCTCCGGGGGCGGCTATGGCTACACCTTC	CASSLLSSGGGYGYTF
-	TRBV28	TRBJ2-1	few	TGTGCCAGCAGTTGGGGACCCGAGGGTGAGGCGCAGTTCTTC	CASSWGPEGEAQFF
TRBD1	TRBV28	TRBJ2-2	-	TGTGCCAGCAGCTCCCGGACAGGGTTAGGGGGCCGGGAGCTGTTTTTT	CASSSRTGLGGRELFF
-	TRBV29-1	TRBJ1-1	many	TGCAGCGTTCAAGAGATAGAAGCTTTCTTT	CSVQEIEAFF
TRBD1	TRBV24-1	TRBJ1-1	-	TGTGCCACCAGTACCGGGACAGGGAAAATCGGTGAAGCTTTCTTT	CATSTGTGKIGEAFF
TRBD2	TRBV6-2/TRBV6-3	TRBJ2-1	many	TGTGCCAGCAGTCGACTAGCGGGGGGCCCTAACTTCTACAATGAGCAGTTCTTC	CASSRLAGGPNFYNEQFF
TRBD1	TRBV7-9	TRBJ1-5	many	TGTGCCAGCAGCTTGGGACAGGGAGGTCAGCCCCAGCATTTT	CASSLGQGGQPQHF
-	TRBV21-1	TRBJ2-7	many	TGTGCCAGCAGCAAAGGAGGGGAACGGGAATCCGAGCAGTACTTC	CASSKGGERESEQYF
TRBD1	TRBV7-2	TRBJ1-2	few	TGTGCCAGCAGCTTAACAGGGGATGGCTACACCTTC	CASSLTGDGYTF
TRBD2	TRBV20-1	TRBJ2-1	few	TGCAGTGCTGGAGATAGCGGGAGAGGCTCCTACAATGAGCAGTTCTTC	CSAGDSGRGSYNEQFF
TRBD1	TRBV20-1	TRBJ1-1	few	TGCAGTGCTAGCCCGACACAGGGGTTGGGCGCTGAAGCTTTCTTT	CSASPTQGLGAEAFF
TRBD1	TRBV12-3/TRBV12-4	TRBJ1-1	few	TGTGCCAGCAGTTCGGACAGGGTCGGGAACACTGAAGCTTTCTTT	CASSSDRVGNTEAFF
-	TRBV5-1	TRBJ2-5	few	TGCGCCAGCAGCTTGGTTCCGCCGGAGGAGACCCAGTACTTC	CASSLVPPEETQYF
-	TRBV20-1	TRBJ2-1	many	TGCAGTGCTAGAGATCTTGGAGTGGGGGCCAATGAGCAGTTCTTC	CSARDLGVGANEQFF
-	TRBV14	TRBJ1-5	many	TGTGCCAGCAGCCAAGGGCCTTCAGGAGCCCAGCATTTT	CASSQGPSGAQHF
-	TRBV6-6	TRBJ1-4	many	TGTGCCAGCAGCCCCGGTGGCAGGGTGGAACTGTTTTTT	CASSPGGRVELFF
-	TRBV29-1	TRBJ1-4	many	TGCAGCGTTGGGTCAGGGGCTGAAAAACTGTTTTTT	CSVGSGAEKLFF
TRBD1	TRBV7-6	TRBJ2-5	-	TGTGCCAGCAGCTTCGGACCGACAGGGTTGGAAACCCAGTACTTC	CASSFGPTGLETQYF
-	TRBV18	TRBJ2-5	few	TGTGCCAGCTCACCGACCCAAGAGACCCAGTACTTC	CASSPTQETQYF
-	TRBV28	TRBJ2-3	few	TGTGCCACACGCAGAGGGGGAGATACGCAGTATTTT	CATRRGGDTQYF